This T cell receptor beta chain was documented in a study of control samples from healthy donors and cancer patients (dated by TCRdb to between 2020 and 2021). Library generation was performed with the immunoSEQ multiplex PCR assay. As stored in TCRdb, this immuneACCESS dataset retains in-frame rearrangements with V and J assigned. A fraction of the clones does not appear; measured against another copy, unresolved V genes explain less than half of the discrepancy, and the remainder lacks a known reason. Recorded for this sample are about 81,000 clones; around 94% of them occurred a single time. About 5% of the sample belongs to the ten largest clones. Concerning this clone itself: It lacks a known antigen. Base qualities are not recorded, but no much larger clone differs from it by a single base.

CDR1 and CDR2 were assigned from the germline V gene as MNHNS and SASEGT. The junction carries 2 bases between V and J, which are trimmed by 0 bases and 6 bases respectively. Including cysteine and phenylalanine, the CDR3 has 11 amino acids. This entry keeps only the CDR3 DNA: 33 bases, framed from base 1. The source is a woman aged 18-35 years in good health. Sample: blood. The rearrangement joined TRBV6-1 to TRBJ1-1; the D gene remains uncertain. The CDR3 is CASSEAPEAFF. The sequenced DNA: TGTGCCAGCAGTGAAGCGCCTGAAGCTTTCTTT.